Below are 24 T cell receptor beta chains sequenced from a single sample in a study of T cell repertoires in cytomegalovirus infection. TCRdb analysed the reads with MiXCR anew, one entry per CDR3 protein. The sample lists fewer than 250,000 distinct CDR3 sequences, 20% to 25% occurring once. The sample comprised CD8+ T cells from PBMCs. The origin of the receptors is a human donor in good health (CMV status not recorded). Some clones in this sample may be carry-over from other donors' samples.

The chain has TRBV3-1 and TRBJ2-1; 9 bases match TRBD2. J gave up 9 bases and V 1 base, and 7 bases lay outside the gene matches. The CDR3 sequence is 15 residues long. Germline values: CDR1 LGHDT, CDR2 YNNKEL (reference sequence). The CDR3 sequence is CASSQVAGGPSEQFF. Written as DNA, the CDR3 is TGTGCCAGCAGCCAAGTTGCGGGGGGGCCAAGTGAGCAGTTCTTC.

CDR3: CASSSYAAGTLAKNIQYF. The CDR3 DNA reads as TGTGCCAGCAGCTCATATGCGGCGGGGACCTTAGCCAAAAACATTCAGTACTTC. V gene TRBV7-9 combines with J gene TRBJ2-4, with a tentative D call TRBD2 (6 bases). Germline loops: CDR1 SEHNR, CDR2 FQNEAQ (reference sequence). V lost 4 bases, J lost 0 bases, and 19 bases lay in between. The CDR3 loop spans 18 amino acids.

The chain joins TRBV7-4 to TRBJ2-2, with 10 bases aligning to TRBD1. This CDR3 comprises 14 residues. V was clipped by 10 bases and J by 5 bases; unmatched bases: 7. The germline V gene encodes CDR1 SGHVT and CDR2 SQSDAQ. The DNA for the CDR3 is TGTGCCACCTCTGGACAGGGGGGGACCGGGGAGCTGTTTTTT. As protein: CATSGQGGTGELFF.

The chain employs TRBV27 and TRBJ2-2, with 14 bases fitting TRBD2. Germline CDR1 and CDR2: MNHEY and SMNVEV (reference sequence). The CDR3 runs 17 residues. With V trimmed by 6 bases and J by 2 bases, 5 bases remained unmatched. The CDR3 DNA reads as TGTGCCAGCAGCGCGGGACTAGCGGGGGCTAACACCGGGGAGCTGTTTTTT. Translating gives CASSAGLAGANTGELFF.

This clonotype has at least ten counts. The rearrangement links TRBV7-2 to TRBJ2-4; the match to TRBD1 covers 8 bases. CDR1 is SGHTA, CDR2 FQGNSA, per germline. The CDR3 loop spans 17 amino acids. With V trimmed by 5 bases and J by 0 bases, 9 bases remained unmatched. CDR3 in amino acids: CASSRPGQGVAKNIQYF. The CDR3, as DNA: TGTGCCAGCAGCAGACCCGGACAGGGAGTAGCCAAAAACATTCAGTACTTC.

V gene TRBV5-1 combines with J gene TRBJ1-1; D possibly corresponds to TRBD1 (5 bases). The CDR3 is 14 residues long. V lost 0 bases and J lost 1, with 7 bases in between. Germline V lookup: CDR1 SGHRS, CDR2 YFSETQ. CDR3 nucleotides: TGCGCCAGCAGCTTGGAGACAGCGAACACTGAAGCTTTCTTT. It encodes CASSLETANTEAFF.

The chain recombines TRBV29-1 with TRBJ2-7; 8 nucleotides line up with TRBD1. CDR1 is SQVTM, CDR2 ANQGSEA, per germline. This CDR3 comprises 14 residues. The V segment lost 3 bases and the J segment 5 bases; nucleotides outside the gene matches: 9. The CDR3 DNA sequence: TGCAGCGTTGACCACGGGACAGGAGCCCACGAGCAGTACTTC. Its translation is CSVDHGTGAHEQYF.

The chain is built from TRBV19 and TRBJ2-7; 10 bases align to TRBD1. Germline CDR1 reads LNHDA; CDR2 reads SQIVND (reference sequence). The CDR3 spans 16 residues. Unmatched junction bases numbered 8, after V lost 1 base and J lost 5 bases. CDR3 bases: TGTGCCAGTAGTATAGGCACAACCGGGACAGGGGACGAGCAGTACTTC. Protein product: CASSIGTTGTGDEQYF.

The chain has TRBV7-4 and TRBJ2-1, with TRBD2 matching over 11 bases. Germline CDR1 is SGHVT and CDR2 is SQSDAQ. V was pared by 7 bases and J by 2 bases, with 10 bases of the junction left unmatched. The CDR3 totals 17 residues. The CDR3 bases are TGTGCCAGCAACTCACCAACTAGCGGGGGAACCTACAATGAGCAGTTCTTC. Protein: CASNSPTSGGTYNEQFF.

This clonotype was seen a few times. This rearrangement joins TRBV20-1 to TRBJ2-1, with D possibly called TRBD1 or TRBD2 (5 bases each). The length of the CDR3 is 15 residues. The V and J ends lost 6 bases and 4 bases respectively, with 19 bases between them. Germline assignment: CDR1 DFQATT and CDR2 SNEGSKA (reference sequence). CDR3 sequence: CSAPDRDDIYNEQFF. DNA of the CDR3: TGCAGTGCCCCCGACCGGGACGACATTTACAATGAGCAGTTCTTC.

This rearrangement joins TRBV29-1 to TRBJ2-6; 10 bases are shared with TRBD1. After removal of 6 bases from V and 0 bases from J, the junction contained 5 bases not matched to a gene. This CDR3 contains 16 residues. Germline V gene lookup returns CDR1 SQVTM and CDR2 ANQGSEA. CDR3 sequence (DNA): TGCAGCGTGGCCGGGACAGGGGCCTCTGGGGCCAACGTCCTGACTTTC. Its translation is CSVAGTGASGANVLTF.

V is TRBV5-6 and J is TRBJ2-1; D may match TRBD1 or TRBD2 (6 bases each). Trimming pared 1 base from V and 4 bases from J, leaving 18 bases between. CDR1 SGHDT and CDR2 YYEEEE come from the germline V gene. The CDR3 extends over 17 amino acids. This CDR3 reads CASSLLRSPGAYNEQFF. DNA for the CDR3: TGTGCCAGCAGCTTGTTGCGGAGCCCGGGGGCATACAATGAGCAGTTCTTC.

This clonotype was recorded a few times. The gene calls are TRBV20-1 and TRBJ1-1; possibly TRBD1 for D (6 bases). Germline CDR1 DFQATT, CDR2 SNEGSKA (reference sequence). This CDR3 has 11 residues. Trimming left V 7 bases short and J 8 bases short, with 14 bases between. CDR3 amino acids: CSVIQGTEAFF. The CDR3, as DNA: TGCAGTGTAATCCAGGGGACGGAAGCTTTCTTT.

The table lists this clonotype with many counts. As DNA, the CDR3 is TGTGCCAGCAGTCTCCTACAGGAGACCCAGTACTTC. Translating gives CASSLLQETQYF. The genes are TRBV28 and TRBJ2-5; D uncertain. Germline CDR1 and CDR2: MDHEN and SYDVKM. V lost 5 bases to trimming and J lost 5 bases, with 9 bases between them. The CDR3 loop spans 12 amino acids.

By share, this clonotype counts as medium-sized. The V and J genes are TRBV7-8 and TRBJ2-5, with 10 bases aligning to TRBD1. The germline CDR1 and CDR2 sequences are SGHVS and FQNEAQ. V was pared by 4 bases and J by 1 base, with 9 bases of the junction left unmatched. There are 17 residues in the CDR3. The CDR3: CASSSTGGGGIQETQYF. DNA of the CDR3: TGTGCCAGCAGCTCGACAGGGGGCGGGGGAATCCAAGAGACCCAGTACTTC.

This clonotype has a handful of counts. The chain uses TRBV7-6 and TRBJ2-3, with 14 bases fitting TRBD2. Trimming took 5 bases from V and 2 from J; bases not matched to a gene: 3. The CDR3 runs 16 residues. CDR1 SGHVS and CDR2 FNYEAQ come from the germline V gene. The CDR3 loop reads CASSLGLAGVTDTQYF. Here the CDR3 DNA reads TGTGCCAGCAGCCTGGGACTAGCGGGGGTCACAGATACGCAGTATTTT. Full variable domain (remainder filled in from reference TRBV7-6 and TRBJ2-3): GAGVSQSPRYKVTKRGQDVALRCDPISGHVSLYWYRQALGQGPEFLTYFNYEAQQDKSGLPNDRFSAERPEGSISTLTIQRTEQRDSAMYRCASSLGLAGVTDTQYFGPGTRLTVL.

The chain employs TRBV4-1 and TRBJ2-7, with D uncertain. The CDR3 consists of 11 residues. V lost 1 base to trimming and J lost 5 bases, with 3 bases between them. Germline loops: CDR1 MGHRA, CDR2 YSYEKL. The CDR3 DNA is TGCGCCAGCAGCCAAGCACACGAGCAGTACTTC. Translating it yields CASSQAHEQYF.

At least ten counts were recorded for this clonotype. This chain links TRBV7-9 with TRBJ2-7, with 9 bases aligning to TRBD2. The CDR3 is made up of 13 amino acids. The trim removed 7 bases at V and 6 bases at J, leaving 7 bases unmatched. Germline V gene sequence: CDR1 SEHNR, CDR2 FQNEAQ (reference sequence). This CDR3 reads CASTPGLASEQYF. CDR3 coding DNA: TGTGCCAGCACCCCGGGACTAGCCTCCGAGCAGTACTTC.

The J gene is TRBJ1-1, the V gene TRBV12-3 or TRBV12-4; 8 bases agree with TRBD1. With 6 bases clipped from V and 6 bases from J, the junction kept 9 bases outside the gene matches. The CDR3 covers 14 residues. CDR3 DNA sequence: TGTGCCAGCAGGGGCAGGGGGCTCGGCGCTGAAGCTTTCTTT. Translating gives CASRGRGLGAEAFF.

The chain is built from TRBV4-1 and TRBJ2-1, with 7 bases matching TRBD1. The CDR3 spans 15 residues. With V trimmed by 3 bases and J by 9 bases, 11 bases remained unmatched. Germline CDR1 reads MGHRA; CDR2 reads YSYEKL. This CDR3 is CASSHLRRGLREQFF. The CDR3 bases are TGCGCCAGCAGCCACTTACGAAGGGGGCTACGTGAGCAGTTCTTC.

The chain recombines TRBV15 with TRBJ1-4; D is ambiguous. Germline CDR1 LNHNV, CDR2 YYDKDF (reference sequence). The V end was cut by 8 bases, the J end by 0 bases, with 10 bases between. This CDR3 comprises 14 residues. CDR3 loop: CATALIATNEKLFF. DNA of the CDR3: TGTGCCACCGCCTTGATTGCAACTAATGAAAAACTGTTTTTT.

The sample holds a few counts of this clonotype. This chain connects TRBV10-3 to TRBJ2-1; D might be TRBD1 (6 bases). The CDR3 contains 14 residues. Germline loops: CDR1 ENHRY, CDR2 SYGVKD. Trimming left V 7 bases short and J 3 bases short, with 13 bases between. The CDR3 here is CAINPRGNYNEQFF. Here the CDR3 DNA reads TGTGCCATCAACCCGAGGGGGAACTACAATGAGCAGTTCTTC.

This chain links TRBV28 with TRBJ2-5, with unresolved D. The CDR3 consists of 13 residues. Germline V gene sequence: CDR1 MDHEN, CDR2 SYDVKM. The ends were cut back, 2 bases at V and 0 bases at J, with 4 bases in the middle. CDR3 nucleotides: TGTGCCAGCAGTTTACTGTACCAAGAGACCCAGTACTTC. Protein: CASSLLYQETQYF.

In this sample, this clonotype turned up a few times. In nucleotides, the CDR3 is TGTGCCAGCAGCTTAGTGACAGGGGACACTGAAGCTTTCTTT. This gives the protein CASSLVTGDTEAFF. The chain uses TRBV7-9 and TRBJ1-1; TRBD1 matches at 8 bases. The germline V gene has CDR1 SEHNR and CDR2 FQNEAQ (reference sequence). The CDR3 sequence is 14 residues long. V lost 1 base to trimming and J lost 3 bases; unmatched junction nucleotides: 1.